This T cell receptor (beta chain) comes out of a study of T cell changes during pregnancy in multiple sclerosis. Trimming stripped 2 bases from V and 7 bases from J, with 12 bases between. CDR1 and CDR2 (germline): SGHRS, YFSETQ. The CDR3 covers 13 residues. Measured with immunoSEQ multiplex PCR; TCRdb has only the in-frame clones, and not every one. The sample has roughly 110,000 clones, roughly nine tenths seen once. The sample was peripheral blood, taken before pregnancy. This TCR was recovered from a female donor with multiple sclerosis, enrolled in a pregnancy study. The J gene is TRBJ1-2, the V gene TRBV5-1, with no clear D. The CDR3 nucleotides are TGCGCCAGCAGCTTCGACTTAACCTCTGGCTACACCTTC. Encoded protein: CASSFDLTSGYTF.